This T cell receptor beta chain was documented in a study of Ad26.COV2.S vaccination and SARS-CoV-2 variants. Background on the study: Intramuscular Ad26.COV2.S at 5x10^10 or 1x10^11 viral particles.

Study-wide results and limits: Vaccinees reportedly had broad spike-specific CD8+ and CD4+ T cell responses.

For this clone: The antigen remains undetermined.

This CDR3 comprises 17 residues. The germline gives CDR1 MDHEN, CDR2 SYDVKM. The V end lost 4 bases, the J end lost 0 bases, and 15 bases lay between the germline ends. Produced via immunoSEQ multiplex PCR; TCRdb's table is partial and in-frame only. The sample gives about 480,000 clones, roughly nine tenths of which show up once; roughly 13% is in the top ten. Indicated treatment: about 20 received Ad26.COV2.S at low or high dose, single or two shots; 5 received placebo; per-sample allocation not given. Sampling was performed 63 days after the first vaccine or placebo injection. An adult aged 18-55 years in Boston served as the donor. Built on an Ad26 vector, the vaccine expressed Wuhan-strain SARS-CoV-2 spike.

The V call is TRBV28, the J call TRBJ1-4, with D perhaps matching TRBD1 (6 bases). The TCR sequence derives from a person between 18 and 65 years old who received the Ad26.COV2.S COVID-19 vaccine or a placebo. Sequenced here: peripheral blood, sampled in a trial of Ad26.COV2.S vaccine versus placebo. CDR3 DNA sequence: TGTGCCAGCAGTTCGCTAATAACAGGGACAACTAATGAAAAACTGTTTTTT. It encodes CASSSLITGTTNEKLFF.